A single sample is the source of the 25 T cell receptor beta chains below, sequenced in a study of response to subunit inactivated influenza vaccine. TCRdb processed the RT-PCR reads anew with MiXCR; each CDR3 protein has one entry. The sample lists 650,000 to 850,000 distinct CDR3 sequences, 11% to 15% occurring once. The input for sequencing was PBMCs from blood, taken 14 to 15 days before vaccination. These receptors were collected from a man aged 50 to 60 who received an inactivated influenza vaccine.

The chain joins TRBV10-3 to TRBJ2-5, with TRBD1 identical over 9 bases. This CDR3 is 16 amino acids long. Losses at the gene ends were 3 bases for V and 5 bases for J; bases not matched to a gene: 10. CDR1 and CDR2 (germline): ENHRY, SYGVKD. CDR3: CAISDPGTGTWETQYF. The CDR3 DNA is TGTGCCATCAGTGACCCCGGGACAGGGACGTGGGAGACCCAGTACTTC.

The chain combines TRBV3-1 with TRBJ2-7, with 7 bases that match TRBD1. The CDR3 has 15 residues. Germline loops: CDR1 LGHDT, CDR2 YNNKEL (reference sequence). J lost 1 base, V lost 3 bases, and 6 bases had no gene match. The CDR3 DNA sequence: TGTGCCAGCAGCCAGGGGGACAGAGGATCCTACGAGCAGTACTTC. Its translation is CASSQGDRGSYEQYF.

CDR3 DNA: TGTGCCAGCAGCCAGACCTTAGCGGGGGCCAATGAGCAGTTCTTC. The encoded protein is CASSQTLAGANEQFF. This sequence joins TRBV4-2 and TRBJ2-1; 9 bases are shared with TRBD2. This CDR3 contains 15 residues. Germline V lookup: CDR1 LGHNA, CDR2 YNFKEQ. Losses at the gene ends were 3 bases for V and 6 bases for J; bases not matched to a gene: 6.

This clonotype has only a few counts. This chain uses TRBV4-3 with TRBJ2-2; TRBD1 is a possible D gene (8 bases). V was pared by 0 bases and J by 2 bases, with 16 bases between. This CDR3 is 18 amino acids long. Germline lookup yields CDR1 LGHNA and CDR2 YSLEER. CDR3 DNA: TGCGCCAGCAGCCAAGATCGATACAGGGGGGGAAACACCGGGGAGCTGTTTTTT. It yields the protein CASSQDRYRGGNTGELFF.

This clonotype was recorded a few times. The chain has TRBV29-1 and TRBJ2-5; D not certain. V lost 8 bases and J lost 1, with 11 bases in between. CDR3 length: 12 amino acids. In germline, CDR1 is SQVTM, CDR2 ANQGSEA. In DNA, the CDR3 is TGCAGCTCGGCCACCAGCCAAGAGACCCAGTACTTC. Encoded protein: CSSATSQETQYF.

The V gene is TRBV5-5, the J gene TRBJ1-5; D is undetermined. V was shortened by 0 bases and J by 2 bases, with 9 bases between the two germline ends. The CDR3 has 15 amino acids. CDR1 is SGHKS, CDR2 YYEKEE, per germline (reference sequence). The CDR3 here is CASSLERWGNQPQHF. The CDR3 DNA follows: TGTGCCAGCAGCTTGGAACGGTGGGGCAATCAGCCCCAGCATTTT.

This clonotype was counted many times. The chain carries TRBV12-3 or TRBV12-4 and TRBJ1-1; 9 nucleotides align to TRBD1. Trimming cost V 4 bases and J 6 bases; bases outside gene matches: 9. There are 15 residues in the CDR3. CDR3 in DNA: TGTGCCAGCAGTTCTGCCCTGACAGGGGGTGCTGAAGCTTTCTTT. Its translation is CASSSALTGGAEAFF.

This clonotype was recorded many times. The rearrangement joins TRBV20-1 to TRBJ2-3, with 10 positions matching TRBD1. Unmatched junction bases numbered 7, after V lost 3 bases and J lost 1 base. CDR3 length equals 16 residues. Germline loops: CDR1 DFQATT, CDR2 SNEGSKA (reference sequence). CDR3 coding DNA: TGCAGTGCTAGCAAACTGGGACAGGGGCGCACAGATACGCAGTATTTT. Translated: CSASKLGQGRTDTQYF.

This clonotype was recorded a few times. This rearrangement joins TRBV29-1 to TRBJ2-1; 9 positions agree with TRBD2. Germline values: CDR1 SQVTM, CDR2 ANQGSEA. V dropped 1 base and J dropped 10; count of bases not matched to a gene: 8. The CDR3 covers 14 residues. CDR3 sequence reads: CSVEGREGRWEQFF. For the CDR3, the DNA is TGCAGCGTTGAAGGGCGGGAGGGCCGGTGGGAGCAGTTCTTC.

The gene calls are TRBV4-3 and TRBJ2-3; 8 bases line up with TRBD1. The CDR3 runs to 16 residues. Trimming took 0 bases from V and 5 from J; bases not matched to a gene: 7. CDR1 and CDR2 from the germline V gene are LGHNA and YSLEER. The CDR3 coding sequence is TGCGCCAGCAGCCAAGACGGCCAGGGGGCTAGAGATACGCAGTATTTT. Translated: CASSQDGQGARDTQYF.

The CDR3 DNA sequence: TGTGCCAGCAGCTTACAAATAGCGGGAGGAGGTAGGACCCAGTACTTC. Protein sequence: CASSLQIAGGGRTQYF. The J gene is TRBJ2-5, the V gene TRBV7-2, with 10 bases identical to TRBD2. This CDR3 region has 16 residues. CDR1 and CDR2 from the germline V gene are SGHTA and FQGNSA. With V trimmed by 2 bases and J by 7 bases, 10 bases remained unmatched.

This clonotype was seen a handful of times. The chain has TRBV20-1 and TRBJ2-7, with TRBD2 identical over 7 bases. Losses at the gene ends were 0 bases for V and 2 bases for J; bases not matched to a gene: 4. Germline lookup yields CDR1 DFQATT and CDR2 SNEGSKA (reference sequence). The CDR3 spans 14 residues. The CDR3 DNA reads TGCAGTGCTAGAGATAGCGGGTACGCCTACGAGCAGTACTTC. It encodes CSARDSGYAYEQYF.

DNA of the CDR3: TGTGCCACCAGTCCATCAGGGCCCGGGGAGCTGTTTTTT. This translates into CATSPSGPGELFF. V and J are TRBV24-1 and TRBJ2-2, with a possible D match to TRBD1 (5 bases). In germline, CDR1 is KGHDR, CDR2 SFDVKD. The CDR3 runs to 13 residues. V was shortened by 6 bases and J by 6 bases, with 10 bases between the two germline ends.

This clonotype was observed many times. The rearrangement links TRBV29-1 to TRBJ2-2, with a tentative D call TRBD2 (5 bases). CDR1 and CDR2 from the germline V gene are SQVTM and ANQGSEA. The CDR3 totals 12 residues. V lost 7 bases and J 5 bases, leaving 11 bases between the germline ends. The DNA for the CDR3 is TGCAGCGCTCCAACTAGTACCGGGGAGCTGTTTTTT. Residues: CSAPTSTGELFF.

Many counts were recorded for this clonotype. The V call is TRBV7-8, the J call TRBJ2-2; 14 nucleotides line up with TRBD2. This CDR3 is built from 16 residues. V dropped 1 base and J dropped 5; count of bases not matched to a gene: 0. Germline V gene lookup returns CDR1 SGHVS and CDR2 FQNEAQ. CDR3 amino acids: CASSLGLAGGTGELFF. The CDR3 DNA is TGTGCCAGCAGCTTAGGACTAGCGGGAGGGACCGGGGAGCTGTTTTTT.

V usage is TRBV4-1 and J usage is TRBJ2-1; D is unresolved. Deletions cut 1 base from V and 7 bases from J, with 17 bases between. In germline, CDR1 is MGHRA, CDR2 YSYEKL. CDR3 length equals 16 residues. The chain's CDR3 is CASSQGPVMLLNEQFF. The CDR3, as DNA: TGCGCCAGCAGCCAAGGTCCGGTAATGCTGTTAAATGAGCAGTTCTTC.

V usage is TRBV6-1 and J usage is TRBJ1-1, with 8 bases lining up with TRBD1. The ends lost 6 bases at V and 3 bases at J; junction bases unmatched: 9. The CDR3 is 15 amino acids. CDR1 is MNHNS, CDR2 SASEGT, per germline. Here the CDR3 reads CASRSGGLGDTEAFF. DNA of the CDR3: TGTGCCAGCAGGTCAGGGGGCTTAGGAGACACTGAAGCTTTCTTT.

The chain joins TRBV28 to TRBJ2-1; 9 nucleotides agree with TRBD2. The junction had 6 bases not matched to a gene; V was cut back by 2 bases and J by 4 bases. The CDR3 has 16 amino acids. Germline CDR1 MDHEN, CDR2 SYDVKM. The CDR3: CASSLTAGGPYNEQFF. CDR3 in DNA: TGTGCCAGCAGTTTAACGGCGGGAGGGCCGTACAATGAGCAGTTCTTC.

The genes are TRBV9 and TRBJ2-3; TRBD2 agrees at 13 bases. The CDR3 has 15 residues. Germline V CDR1 and CDR2: SGDLS, YYNGEE. With 4 bases clipped from V and 6 bases from J, the junction kept 5 bases outside the gene matches. The CDR3 reads CASSSRTSGSDTQYF. In DNA, the CDR3 is TGTGCCAGCAGCTCCCGGACTAGCGGGAGTGATACGCAGTATTTT.

The chain uses TRBV10-3 and TRBJ1-1; possibly TRBD1 for D (6 bases). Deletions cut 3 bases from V and 1 base from J, with 12 bases between. Germline V gene lookup returns CDR1 ENHRY and CDR2 SYGVKD. The CDR3 sequence is 15 residues long. In DNA, the CDR3 is TGTGCCATCAGTGAAGAGGGACACTCGAACACTGAAGCTTTCTTT. Protein: CAISEEGHSNTEAFF.

This clonotype has more than one count but fewer than ten. This chain uses TRBV5-1 with TRBJ2-1; 9 bases fit TRBD2. This CDR3 has 16 residues. V was pared by 1 base and J by 6 bases, with 8 bases of the junction left unmatched. Per germline, CDR1 SGHRS and CDR2 YFSETQ. As DNA, the CDR3 is TGCGCCAGCAGCTTGTCCTTTAGCGGGAGCTTCAATGAGCAGTTCTTC. It specifies CASSLSFSGSFNEQFF.

This chain joins TRBV7-2 and TRBJ2-7, with D perhaps TRBD1 (6 bases). The CDR3 covers 12 residues. Trimming left V 8 bases short and J 0 bases short, with 8 bases between. Looked up from germline, CDR1 is SGHTA and CDR2 is FQGNSA. The CDR3 DNA reads TGTGCCAGCGGGACATACTCCTACGAGCAGTACTTC. Translating it yields CASGTYSYEQYF.

This clonotype was picked up a small number of times. V gene TRBV11-1 combines with J gene TRBJ2-3, with 9 bases that match TRBD1. V shed 5 bases and J 1 base; nucleotides not matched to a gene: 13. The germline V gene encodes CDR1 SGHAT and CDR2 FQDESV (reference sequence). The CDR3 length is 18 residues. The CDR3: CASSTSLFRDRGTDTQYF. In nucleotides, the CDR3 is TGTGCCAGCAGCACATCGCTTTTCCGGGACAGGGGCACAGATACGCAGTATTTT.

This clonotype appeared a few times. The J gene is TRBJ1-1, the V gene TRBV7-2; D gene ambiguous. The V and J ends lost 4 bases and 2 bases respectively, with 11 bases between them. The CDR3 consists of 14 residues. The germline V gene encodes CDR1 SGHTA and CDR2 FQGNSA. DNA of the CDR3: TGTGCCAGCAGCTCACGGATGATAAACACTGAAGCTTTCTTT. This codes for CASSSRMINTEAFF.

J is TRBJ2-5 and V is TRBV10-3, with D maybe TRBD1 (5 bases). Germline V gene lookup returns CDR1 ENHRY and CDR2 SYGVKD. CDR3 size: 13 residues. V was shortened by 5 bases and J by 3 bases, with 10 bases between the two germline ends. The CDR3 nucleotides are TGTGCCATCAGTTTTACAGGCAAAGAGACCCAGTACTTC. It encodes CAISFTGKETQYF.